The entry below describes one TCR beta chain. The antigen remains unidentified. Germline CDR1 SGHVS, CDR2 FQNEAQ. The CDR3 runs 15 residues. The germline V and J ends were trimmed by 3 bases and 4 bases, with 16 bases remaining between them. The data stem from a study of CD8+ T cells in alopecia areata. Study context: Treatment ran 6 to 18 months, with 6 months of follow-up afterward. Broader study findings: For lesional scalp, especially alopecia totalis/universalis, clonality was higher than in normal scalp. Under tofacitinib, fewer expanded CD8+ clones appeared among the top 100 scalp clones.

Treatment described: oral pan-JAK inhibitor, 5-10 mg twice daily. Sampling of alopecia areata patients yielded lesional scalp punch biopsies as well as peripheral blood. Extracted RNA was reverse transcribed into cDNA, the sequencing template. Clones were read by immunoSEQ multiplex PCR, and TCRdb kept only the in-frame ones, dropping some. The repertoire holds more than 130,000 clones, roughly 82% seen once, with 20% to 25% in the top ten. Sequencing used CD8+ T cells sorted from blood, obtained at week 4, from a patient treated with tofacitinib. The chain has TRBV7-8 and TRBJ2-7; maybe TRBD1 (5 bases). This TCR was sampled from a human donor with alopecia areata. The CDR3 DNA follows: TGTGCCAGCAGCTTCGTAAGGGGATTATCGTACGAGCAGTACTTC. It specifies CASSFVRGLSYEQYF.